Sequencing of this T cell receptor (beta chain) was carried out in a study of prognosis after radiotherapy for stage I lung cancer. CDR1 and CDR2 from the germline V gene are SGHVS and FNYEAQ. The CDR3 runs to 12 residues. Trimming left V 8 bases short and J 9 bases short, with 17 bases between. The study amplified the TCR beta CDR3 region from genomic DNA. This amplification was carried out by two rounds of multiplex PCR. Round-one PCR had primers specific to each TRBV and TRBJ gene. One entry per CDR3 protein results from TCRdb running MiXCR on the multiplex PCR reads. This sample yields some 13,000 distinct CDR3 sequences, of which roughly 50% are seen a single time; around 30% belongs to the top ten.

This clonotype was obtained from a donor aged 50 or older with non-small cell lung cancer. The chain has TRBV7-6 and TRBJ2-7; tentatively, D is TRBD2 (5 bases). The input for sequencing was PBMCs, taken before or after stereotactic body radiation therapy (not recorded which). The CDR3 loop reads CASLSAGGGQYF. For the CDR3, the DNA is TGTGCCAGCTTATCAGCCGGAGGCGGGCAGTACTTC. Full variable domain (remainder filled in from reference TRBV7-6 and TRBJ2-7): GAGVSQSPRYKVTKRGQDVALRCDPISGHVSLYWYRQALGQGPEFLTYFNYEAQQDKSGLPNDRFSAERPEGSISTLTIQRTEQRDSAMYRCASLSAGGGQYFGPGTRLTVT.